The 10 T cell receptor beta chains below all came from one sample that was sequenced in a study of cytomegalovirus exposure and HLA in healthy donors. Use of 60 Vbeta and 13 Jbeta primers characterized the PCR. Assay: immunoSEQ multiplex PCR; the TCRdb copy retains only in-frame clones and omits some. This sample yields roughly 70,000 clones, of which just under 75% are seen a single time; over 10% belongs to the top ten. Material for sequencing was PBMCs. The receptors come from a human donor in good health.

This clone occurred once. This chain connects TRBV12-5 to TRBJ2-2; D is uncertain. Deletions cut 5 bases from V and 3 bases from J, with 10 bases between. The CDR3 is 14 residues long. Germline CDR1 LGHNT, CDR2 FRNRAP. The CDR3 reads CASGIGSDTGELFF. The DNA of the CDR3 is TGTGCTAGTGGTATCGGGTCCGACACCGGGGAGCTGTTTTTT.

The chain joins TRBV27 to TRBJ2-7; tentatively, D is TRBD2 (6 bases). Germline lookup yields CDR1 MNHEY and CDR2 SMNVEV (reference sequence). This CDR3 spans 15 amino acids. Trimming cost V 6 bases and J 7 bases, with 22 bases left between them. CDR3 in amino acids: CASSPLGTRGGEQYF. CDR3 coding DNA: TGTGCCAGCAGCCCTCTCGGGACTCGTGGTGGGGAGCAGTACTTC.

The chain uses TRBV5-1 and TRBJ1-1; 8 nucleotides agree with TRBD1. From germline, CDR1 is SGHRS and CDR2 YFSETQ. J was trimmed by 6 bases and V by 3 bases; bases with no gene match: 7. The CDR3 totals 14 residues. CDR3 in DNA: TGCGCCAGCAGCTCGACACAGGGGGTGTCTGAAGCTTTCTTT. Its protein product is CASSSTQGVSEAFF.

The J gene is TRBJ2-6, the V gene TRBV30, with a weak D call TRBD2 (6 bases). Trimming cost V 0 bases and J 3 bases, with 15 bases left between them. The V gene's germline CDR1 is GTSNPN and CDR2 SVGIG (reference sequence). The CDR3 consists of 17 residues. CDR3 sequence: CAWSVAGLRRGANVLTF. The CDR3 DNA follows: TGTGCCTGGAGTGTAGCGGGTTTGCGTCGTGGGGCCAACGTCCTGACTTTC.

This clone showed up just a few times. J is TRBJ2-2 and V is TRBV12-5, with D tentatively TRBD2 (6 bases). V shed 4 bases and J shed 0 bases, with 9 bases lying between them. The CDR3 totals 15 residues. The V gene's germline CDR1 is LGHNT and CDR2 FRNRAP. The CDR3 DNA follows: TGTGCTAGTGGTTCCGGGACTTCGAACACCGGGGAGCTGTTTTTT. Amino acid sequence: CASGSGTSNTGELFF.

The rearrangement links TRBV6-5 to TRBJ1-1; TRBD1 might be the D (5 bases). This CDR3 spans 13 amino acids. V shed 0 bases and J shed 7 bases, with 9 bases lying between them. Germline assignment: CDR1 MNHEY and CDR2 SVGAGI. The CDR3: CASSYSRGSEAFF. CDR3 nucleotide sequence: TGTGCCAGCAGTTACTCGCGGGGGAGTGAAGCTTTCTTT.

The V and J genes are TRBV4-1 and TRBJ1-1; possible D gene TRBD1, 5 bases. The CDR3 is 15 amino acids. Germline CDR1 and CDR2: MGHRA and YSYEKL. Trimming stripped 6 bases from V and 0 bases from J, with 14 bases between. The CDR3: CASREREGMNTEAFF. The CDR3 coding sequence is TGCGCCAGCAGGGAAAGGGAGGGGATGAACACTGAAGCTTTCTTT.

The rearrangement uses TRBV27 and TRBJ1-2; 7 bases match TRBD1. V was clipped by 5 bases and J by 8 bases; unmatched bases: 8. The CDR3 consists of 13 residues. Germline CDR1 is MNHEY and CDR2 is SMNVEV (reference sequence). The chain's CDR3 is CASSPGTVGGYTF. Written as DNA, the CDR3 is TGTGCCAGCAGTCCCGGGACAGTTGGGGGCTACACCTTC.

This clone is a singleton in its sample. Here the CDR3 DNA reads TGTGCCAGCAGCCAGGGACAGCCAGGGGAAACGCAGTATTTT. Protein: CASSQGQPGETQYF. The chain joins TRBV7-3 to TRBJ2-3, with 7 bases matching TRBD1. This CDR3 has 14 residues. Per the germline V gene, CDR1 is SGHTA and CDR2 is FQGTGA. J gave up 9 bases and V 5 bases, and 11 bases lay outside the gene matches.

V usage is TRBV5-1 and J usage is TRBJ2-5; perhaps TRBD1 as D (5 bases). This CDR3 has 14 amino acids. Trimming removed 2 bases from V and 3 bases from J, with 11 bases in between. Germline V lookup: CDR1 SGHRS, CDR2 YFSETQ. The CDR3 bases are TGCGCCAGCAGCTTACAGACAGCAGAAGAGACCCAGTACTTC. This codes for CASSLQTAEETQYF.